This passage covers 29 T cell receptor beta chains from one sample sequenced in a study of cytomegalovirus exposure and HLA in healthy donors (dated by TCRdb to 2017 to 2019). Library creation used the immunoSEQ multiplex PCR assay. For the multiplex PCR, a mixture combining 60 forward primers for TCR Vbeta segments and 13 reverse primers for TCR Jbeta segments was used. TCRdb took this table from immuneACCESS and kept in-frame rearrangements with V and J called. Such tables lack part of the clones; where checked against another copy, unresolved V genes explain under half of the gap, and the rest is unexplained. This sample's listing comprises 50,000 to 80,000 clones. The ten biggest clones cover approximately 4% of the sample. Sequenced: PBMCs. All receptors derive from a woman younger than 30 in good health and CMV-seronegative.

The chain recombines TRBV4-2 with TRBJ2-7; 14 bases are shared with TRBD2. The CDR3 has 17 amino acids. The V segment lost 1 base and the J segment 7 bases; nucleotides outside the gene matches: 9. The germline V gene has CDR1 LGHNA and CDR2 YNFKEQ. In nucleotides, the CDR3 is TGTGCCAGCAGCCAAGGGGGACTAGCGGGAGATGATGGGGAGCAGTACTTC. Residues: CASSQGGLAGDDGEQYF.

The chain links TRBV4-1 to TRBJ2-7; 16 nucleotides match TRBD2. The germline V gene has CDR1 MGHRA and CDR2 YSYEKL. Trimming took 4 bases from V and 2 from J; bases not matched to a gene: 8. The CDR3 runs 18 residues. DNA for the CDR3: TGCGCCAGCAGCCCCGGGGGACTAGCGGGAGGGGACGCCTACGAGCAGTACTTC. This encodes CASSPGGLAGGDAYEQYF.

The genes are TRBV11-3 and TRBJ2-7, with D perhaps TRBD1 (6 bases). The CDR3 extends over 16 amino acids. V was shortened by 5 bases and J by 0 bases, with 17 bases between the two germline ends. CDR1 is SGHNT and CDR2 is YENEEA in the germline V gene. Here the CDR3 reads CASSTIDRTVSYEQYF. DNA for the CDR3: TGTGCCAGCAGCACCATCGACAGGACCGTCTCCTACGAGCAGTACTTC.

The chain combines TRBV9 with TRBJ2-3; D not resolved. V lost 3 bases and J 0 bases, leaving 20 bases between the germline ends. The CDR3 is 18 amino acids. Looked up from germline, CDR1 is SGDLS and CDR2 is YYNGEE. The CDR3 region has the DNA TGTGCCAGCAGCGCCCTCTCCCCTGGCGCGACTAGCACAGATACGCAGTATTTT. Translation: CASSALSPGATSTDTQYF.

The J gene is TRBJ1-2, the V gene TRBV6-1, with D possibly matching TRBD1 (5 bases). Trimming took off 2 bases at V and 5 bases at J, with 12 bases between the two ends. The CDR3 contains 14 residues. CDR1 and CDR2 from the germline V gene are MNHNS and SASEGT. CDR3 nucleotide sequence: TGTGCCAGCAGTGAATTAGGCAGGGCTTATGGCTACACCTTC. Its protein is CASSELGRAYGYTF.

The CDR3 region is CATKRDGSYEQYF. DNA for the CDR3: TGTGCCACAAAGCGGGACGGCTCCTACGAGCAGTACTTC. The chain combines TRBV6-1 with TRBJ2-7; TRBD2 matches 7 bases. V was clipped by 10 bases and J by 0 bases; unmatched bases: 6. The CDR3 has 13 amino acids. Per germline, CDR1 MNHNS and CDR2 SASEGT.

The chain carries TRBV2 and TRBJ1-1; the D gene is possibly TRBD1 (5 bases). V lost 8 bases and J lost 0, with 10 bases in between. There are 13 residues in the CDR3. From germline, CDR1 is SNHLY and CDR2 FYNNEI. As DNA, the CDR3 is TGTGCCAGCGGTCAGGGAATGAACACTGAAGCTTTCTTT. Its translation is CASGQGMNTEAFF.

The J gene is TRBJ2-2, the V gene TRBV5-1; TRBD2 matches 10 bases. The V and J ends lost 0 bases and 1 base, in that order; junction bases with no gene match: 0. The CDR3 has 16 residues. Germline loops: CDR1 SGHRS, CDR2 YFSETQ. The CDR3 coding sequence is TGCGCCAGCAGCTTGGGGACTAGCGGGAACACCGGGGAGCTGTTTTTT. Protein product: CASSLGTSGNTGELFF.

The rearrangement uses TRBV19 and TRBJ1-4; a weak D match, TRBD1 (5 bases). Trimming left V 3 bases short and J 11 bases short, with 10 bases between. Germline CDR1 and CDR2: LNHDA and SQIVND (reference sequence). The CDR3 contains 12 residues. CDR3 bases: TGTGCCAGTAGTATTTCCGGGGGGAAACTGTTTTTT. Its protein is CASSISGGKLFF. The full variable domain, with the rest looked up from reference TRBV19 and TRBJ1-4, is DGGITQSPKYLFRKEGQNVTLSCEQNLNHDAMYWYRQDPGQGLRLIYYSQIVNDFQKGDIAEGYSVSREKKESFPLTVTSAQKNPTAFYLCASSISGGKLFFGSGTQLSVL.

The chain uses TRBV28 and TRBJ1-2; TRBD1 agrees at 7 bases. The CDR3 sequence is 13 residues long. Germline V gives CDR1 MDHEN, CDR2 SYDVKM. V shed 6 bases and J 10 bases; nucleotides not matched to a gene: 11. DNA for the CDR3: TGTGCCAGCAGACACAGGGGTTCCTTATACTACACCTTC. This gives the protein CASRHRGSLYYTF.

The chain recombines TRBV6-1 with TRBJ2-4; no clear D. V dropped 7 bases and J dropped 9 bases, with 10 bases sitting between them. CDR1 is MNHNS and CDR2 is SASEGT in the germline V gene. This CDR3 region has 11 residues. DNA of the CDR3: TGTGCCAGCATCGGAGCGAGCATTCAGTACTTC. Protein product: CASIGASIQYF.

In DNA form, the CDR3 reads TGTGCCAGTAGTACCCGACAGGGGCGAGAGACCCAGTACTTC. Translation gives CASSTRQGRETQYF. The chain has TRBV19 and TRBJ2-5; TRBD1 aligns across 8 bases. The V gene end was trimmed by 4 bases and the J gene end by 4 bases; junction bases not matched to a gene: 5. Germline V gene sequence: CDR1 LNHDA, CDR2 SQIVND (reference sequence). The CDR3 is 14 residues long.

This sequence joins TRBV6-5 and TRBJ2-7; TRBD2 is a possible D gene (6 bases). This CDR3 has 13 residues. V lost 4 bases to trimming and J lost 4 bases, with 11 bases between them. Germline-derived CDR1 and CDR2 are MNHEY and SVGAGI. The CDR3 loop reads CASSFGRGYEQYF. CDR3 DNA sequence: TGTGCCAGCAGTTTCGGTCGGGGGTACGAGCAGTACTTC.

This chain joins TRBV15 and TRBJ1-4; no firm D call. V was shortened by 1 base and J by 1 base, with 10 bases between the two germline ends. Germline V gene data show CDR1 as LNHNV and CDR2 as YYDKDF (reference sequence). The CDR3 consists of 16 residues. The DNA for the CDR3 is TGTGCCACCAGCAGAGGCCAGTCTGAAACTAATGAAAAACTGTTTTTT. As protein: CATSRGQSETNEKLFF. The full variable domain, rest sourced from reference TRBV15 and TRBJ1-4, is DAMVIQNPRYQVTQFGKPVTLSCSQTLNHNVMYWYQQKSSQAPKLLFHYYDKDFNNEADTPDNFQSRRPNTSFCFLDIRSPGLGDTAMYLCATSRGQSETNEKLFFGSGTQLSVL.

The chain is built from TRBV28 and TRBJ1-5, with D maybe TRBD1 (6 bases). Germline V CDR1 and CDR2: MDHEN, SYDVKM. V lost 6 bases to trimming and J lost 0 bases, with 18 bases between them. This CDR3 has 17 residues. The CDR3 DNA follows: TGTGCCAGCAGATTAACAACGACAGGTTATAGCAATCAGCCCCAGCATTTT. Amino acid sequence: CASRLTTTGYSNQPQHF.

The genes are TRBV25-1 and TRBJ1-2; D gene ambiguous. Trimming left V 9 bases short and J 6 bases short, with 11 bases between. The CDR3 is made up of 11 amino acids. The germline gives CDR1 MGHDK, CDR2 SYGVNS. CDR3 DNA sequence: TGTGCCAGAAGCGGCCTCGATGGCTACACCTTC. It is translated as CARSGLDGYTF.

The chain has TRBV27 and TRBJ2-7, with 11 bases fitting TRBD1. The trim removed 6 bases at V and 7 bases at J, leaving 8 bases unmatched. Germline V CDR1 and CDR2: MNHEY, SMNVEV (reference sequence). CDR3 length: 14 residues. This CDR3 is CASSQGQGAEEQYF. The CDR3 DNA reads TGTGCCAGCAGCCAAGGACAGGGGGCCGAAGAGCAGTACTTC.

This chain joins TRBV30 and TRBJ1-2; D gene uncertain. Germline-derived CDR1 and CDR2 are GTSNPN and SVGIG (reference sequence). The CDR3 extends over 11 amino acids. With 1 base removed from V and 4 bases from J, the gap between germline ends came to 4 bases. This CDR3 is CAWSEPYGYTF. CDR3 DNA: TGTGCCTGGAGTGAGCCCTATGGCTACACCTTC.

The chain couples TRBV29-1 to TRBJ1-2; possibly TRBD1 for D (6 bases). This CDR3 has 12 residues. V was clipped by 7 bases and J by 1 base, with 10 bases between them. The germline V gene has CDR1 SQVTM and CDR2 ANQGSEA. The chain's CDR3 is CSARQDNYGYTF. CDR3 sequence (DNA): TGCAGCGCGCGACAGGATAACTATGGCTACACCTTC.

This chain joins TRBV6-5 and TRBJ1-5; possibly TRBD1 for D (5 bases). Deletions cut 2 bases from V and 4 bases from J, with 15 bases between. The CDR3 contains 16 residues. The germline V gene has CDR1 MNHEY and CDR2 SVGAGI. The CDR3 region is CASSYGHPGGNQPQHF. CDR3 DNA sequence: TGTGCCAGCAGTTACGGTCACCCGGGGGGTAATCAGCCCCAGCATTTT.

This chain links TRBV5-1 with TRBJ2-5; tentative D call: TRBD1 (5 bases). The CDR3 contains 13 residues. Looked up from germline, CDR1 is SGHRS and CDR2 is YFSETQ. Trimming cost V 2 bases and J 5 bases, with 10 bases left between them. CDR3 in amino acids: CASSFGQGETQYF. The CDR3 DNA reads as TGCGCCAGCAGCTTCGGCCAGGGCGAGACCCAGTACTTC.

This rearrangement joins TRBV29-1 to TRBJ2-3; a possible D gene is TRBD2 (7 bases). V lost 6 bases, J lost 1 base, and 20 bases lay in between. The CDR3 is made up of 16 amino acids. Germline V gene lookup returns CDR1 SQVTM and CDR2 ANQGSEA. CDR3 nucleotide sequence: TGCAGCGTCTCGGGGGCCCCTAGCGGAGGCACAGATACGCAGTATTTT. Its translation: CSVSGAPSGGTDTQYF.

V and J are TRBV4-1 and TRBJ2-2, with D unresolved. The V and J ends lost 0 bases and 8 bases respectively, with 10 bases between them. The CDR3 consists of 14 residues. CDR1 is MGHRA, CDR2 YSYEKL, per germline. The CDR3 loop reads CASSQEGSLGELFF. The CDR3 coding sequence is TGCGCCAGCAGCCAAGAGGGCAGCTTGGGGGAGCTGTTTTTT.

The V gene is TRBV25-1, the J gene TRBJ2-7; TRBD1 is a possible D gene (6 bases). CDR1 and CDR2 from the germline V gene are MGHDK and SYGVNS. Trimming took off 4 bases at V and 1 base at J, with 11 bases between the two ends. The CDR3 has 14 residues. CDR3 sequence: CASSGGTLSYEQYF. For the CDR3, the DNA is TGTGCCAGCAGTGGTGGGACACTATCCTACGAGCAGTACTTC.

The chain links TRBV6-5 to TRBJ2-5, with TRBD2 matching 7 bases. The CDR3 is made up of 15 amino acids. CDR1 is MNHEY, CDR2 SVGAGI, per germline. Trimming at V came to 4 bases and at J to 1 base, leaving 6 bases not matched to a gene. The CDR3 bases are TGTGCCAGCAGTTTAAAGCGGGGACTCCAAGAGACCCAGTACTTC. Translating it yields CASSLKRGLQETQYF.

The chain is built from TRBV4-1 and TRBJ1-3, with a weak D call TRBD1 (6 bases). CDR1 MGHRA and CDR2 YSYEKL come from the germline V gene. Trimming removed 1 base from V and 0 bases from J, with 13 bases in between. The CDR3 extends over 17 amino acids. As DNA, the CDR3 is TGCGCCAGCAGCCAAGGGCAGGGGCTAAGCTCTGGAAACACCATATATTTT. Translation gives CASSQGQGLSSGNTIYF.

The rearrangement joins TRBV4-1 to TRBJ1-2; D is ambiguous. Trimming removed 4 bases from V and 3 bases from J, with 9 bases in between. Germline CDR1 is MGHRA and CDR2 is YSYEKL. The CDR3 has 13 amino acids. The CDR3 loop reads CASSRIGDYGYTF. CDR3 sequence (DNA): TGCGCCAGCAGCCGTATCGGTGACTATGGCTACACCTTC.

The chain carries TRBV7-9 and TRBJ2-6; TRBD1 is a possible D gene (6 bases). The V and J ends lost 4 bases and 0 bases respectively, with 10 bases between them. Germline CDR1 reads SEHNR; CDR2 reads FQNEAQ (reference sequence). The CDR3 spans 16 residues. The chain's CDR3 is CASSYGQLSGANVLTF. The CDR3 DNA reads TGTGCCAGCAGCTATGGACAGCTCTCTGGGGCCAACGTCCTGACTTTC.

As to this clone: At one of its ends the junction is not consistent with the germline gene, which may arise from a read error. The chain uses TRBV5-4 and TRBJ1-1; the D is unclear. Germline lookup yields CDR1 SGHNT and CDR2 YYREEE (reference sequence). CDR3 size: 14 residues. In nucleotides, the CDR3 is TGTGCCAGCAGCTTGGGGAGGATGAACACTGAAGATTTCTTT. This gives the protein CASSLGRMNTEDFF.